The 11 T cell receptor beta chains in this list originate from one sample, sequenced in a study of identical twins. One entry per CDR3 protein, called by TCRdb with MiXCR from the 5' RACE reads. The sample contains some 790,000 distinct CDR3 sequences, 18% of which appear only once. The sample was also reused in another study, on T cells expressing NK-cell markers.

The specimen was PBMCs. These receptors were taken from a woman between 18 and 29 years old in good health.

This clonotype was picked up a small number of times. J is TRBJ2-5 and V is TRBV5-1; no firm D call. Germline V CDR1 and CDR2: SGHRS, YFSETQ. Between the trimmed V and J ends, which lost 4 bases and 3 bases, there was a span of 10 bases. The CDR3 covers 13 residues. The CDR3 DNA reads TGCGCCAGCAGCCCCTCCGTGGAAGAGACCCAGTACTTC. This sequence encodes CASSPSVEETQYF.

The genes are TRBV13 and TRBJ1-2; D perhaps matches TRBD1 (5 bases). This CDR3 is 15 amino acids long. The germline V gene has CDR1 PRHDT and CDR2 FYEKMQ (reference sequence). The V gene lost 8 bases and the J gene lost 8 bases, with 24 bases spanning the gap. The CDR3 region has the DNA TGTGCCAGCGCACCGGGGGGTCTCAAGCTAGGCGGCTACACCTTC. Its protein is CASAPGGLKLGGYTF.

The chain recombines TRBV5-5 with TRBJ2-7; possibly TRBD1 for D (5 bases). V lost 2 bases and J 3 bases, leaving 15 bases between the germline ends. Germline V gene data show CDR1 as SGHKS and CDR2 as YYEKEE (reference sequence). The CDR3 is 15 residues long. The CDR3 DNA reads TGTGCCAGCAGCTTAAGTTCAGGGTCGATCTACGAGCAGTACTTC. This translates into CASSLSSGSIYEQYF. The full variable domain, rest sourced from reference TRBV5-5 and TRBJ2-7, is DAGVTQSPTHLIKTRGQQVTLRCSPISGHKSVSWYQQVLGQGPQFIFQYYEKEERGRGNFPDRFSARQFPNYSSELNVNALLLGDSALYLCASSLSSGSIYEQYFGPGTRLTVT.

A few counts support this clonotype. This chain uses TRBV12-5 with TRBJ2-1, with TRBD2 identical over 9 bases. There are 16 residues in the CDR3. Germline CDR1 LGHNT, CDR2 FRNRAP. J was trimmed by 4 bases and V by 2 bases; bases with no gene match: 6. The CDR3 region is CASGLYAAGGYNEQFF. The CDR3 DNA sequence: TGTGCTAGTGGTTTGTATGCCGCGGGAGGGTACAATGAGCAGTTCTTC.

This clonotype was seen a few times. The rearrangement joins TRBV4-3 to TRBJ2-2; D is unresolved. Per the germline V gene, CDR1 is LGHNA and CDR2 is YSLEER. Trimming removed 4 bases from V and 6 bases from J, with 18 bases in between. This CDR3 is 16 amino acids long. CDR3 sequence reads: CASSRETLWVPGELFF. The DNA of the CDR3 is TGCGCCAGCAGCCGCGAAACTTTGTGGGTCCCCGGGGAGCTGTTTTTT.

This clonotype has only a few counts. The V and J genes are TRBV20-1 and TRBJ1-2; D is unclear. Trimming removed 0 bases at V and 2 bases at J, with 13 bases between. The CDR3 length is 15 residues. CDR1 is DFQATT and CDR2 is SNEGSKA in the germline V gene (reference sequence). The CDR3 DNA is TGCAGTGCTAGAGATCTGGCGGCGGCCAACTATGGCTACACCTTC. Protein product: CSARDLAAANYGYTF.

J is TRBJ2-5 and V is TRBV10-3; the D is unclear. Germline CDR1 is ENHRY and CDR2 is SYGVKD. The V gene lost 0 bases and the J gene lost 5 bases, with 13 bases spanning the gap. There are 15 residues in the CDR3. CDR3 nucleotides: TGTGCCATCAGTGAGTCGGCCACGCAGGAGGAGACCCAGTACTTC. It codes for CAISESATQEETQYF.

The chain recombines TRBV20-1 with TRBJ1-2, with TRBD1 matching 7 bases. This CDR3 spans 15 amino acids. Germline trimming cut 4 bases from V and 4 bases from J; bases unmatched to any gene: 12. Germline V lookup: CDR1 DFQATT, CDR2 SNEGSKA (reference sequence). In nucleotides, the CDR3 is TGCAGTGCTACGGGGACAGCGCAGCCATCCTATGGCTACACCTTC. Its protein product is CSATGTAQPSYGYTF.

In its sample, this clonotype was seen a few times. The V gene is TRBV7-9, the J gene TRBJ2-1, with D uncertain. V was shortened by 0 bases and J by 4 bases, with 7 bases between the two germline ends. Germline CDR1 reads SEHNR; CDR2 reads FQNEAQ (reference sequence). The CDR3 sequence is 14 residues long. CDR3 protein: CASSLADSYNEQFF. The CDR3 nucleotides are TGTGCCAGCAGCTTAGCAGACTCATACAATGAGCAGTTCTTC. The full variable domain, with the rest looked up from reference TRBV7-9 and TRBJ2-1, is DTGVSQNPRHKITKRGQNVTFRCDPISEHNRLYWYRQTLGQGPEFLTYFQNEAQLEKSRLLSDRFSAERPKGSFSTLEIQRTEQGDSAMYLCASSLADSYNEQFFGPGTRLTVL.

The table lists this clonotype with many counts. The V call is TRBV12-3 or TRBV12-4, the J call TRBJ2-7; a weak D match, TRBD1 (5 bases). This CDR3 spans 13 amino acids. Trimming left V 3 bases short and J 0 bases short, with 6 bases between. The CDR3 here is CASSFRVSYEQYF. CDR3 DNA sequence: TGTGCCAGCAGTTTCAGGGTCTCCTACGAGCAGTACTTC.

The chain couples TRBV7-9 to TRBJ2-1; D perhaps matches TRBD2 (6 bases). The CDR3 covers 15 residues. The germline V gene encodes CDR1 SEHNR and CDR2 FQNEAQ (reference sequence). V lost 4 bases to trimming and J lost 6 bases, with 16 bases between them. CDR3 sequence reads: CASSSIRRGSNEQFF. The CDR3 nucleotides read TGTGCCAGCAGCTCTATAAGACGGGGGAGCAATGAGCAGTTCTTC.